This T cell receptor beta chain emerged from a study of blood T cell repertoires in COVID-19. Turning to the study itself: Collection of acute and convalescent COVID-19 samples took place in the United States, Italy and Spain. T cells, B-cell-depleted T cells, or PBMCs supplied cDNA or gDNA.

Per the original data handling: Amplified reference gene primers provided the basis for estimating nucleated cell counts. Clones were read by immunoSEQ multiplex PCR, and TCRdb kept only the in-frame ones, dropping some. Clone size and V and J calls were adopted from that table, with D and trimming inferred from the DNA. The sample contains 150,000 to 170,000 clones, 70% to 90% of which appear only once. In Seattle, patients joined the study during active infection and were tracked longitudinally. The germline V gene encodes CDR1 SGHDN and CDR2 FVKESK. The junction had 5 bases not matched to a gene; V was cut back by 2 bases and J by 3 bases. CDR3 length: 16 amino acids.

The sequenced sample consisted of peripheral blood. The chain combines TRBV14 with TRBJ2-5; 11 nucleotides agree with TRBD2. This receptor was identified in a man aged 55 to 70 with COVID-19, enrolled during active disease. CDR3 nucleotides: TGTGCCAGCAGCCAAAGACTAGCGGGGATAAAAGAGACCCAGTACTTC. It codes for CASSQRLAGIKETQYF.